This T cell receptor (beta chain) was sequenced for a study of CD8 T cell repertoires and HIV-1 epitope variants. Study information: T cells were stimulated with Twenty-five Gag and Nef peptides separately. Broader study findings: About five clonotypes recognized Nef KF9, one HW9, none TAALDMSHF.

Profiled with immunoSEQ multiplex PCR; TCRdb holds only in-frame clones, not every one. The table shows about 6,000 clones, with about three fifths occurring only once. With respect to this clone: Its target is not known.

The CDR3 loop spans 15 amino acids. The germline V gene encodes CDR1 SGHNT and CDR2 YYREEE (reference sequence). Trimming took 2 bases from V and 0 from J; bases not matched to a gene: 4. The J gene is TRBJ2-7, the V gene TRBV5-4; 8 nucleotides agree with TRBD2. Specimen: cultured CD8+ T cells derived from PBMCs. This TCR came from a male donor with HIV. Here the CDR3 reads CASSFKAGVSYEQYF. CDR3 nucleotides: TGTGCCAGCAGCTTTAAAGCGGGGGTCTCCTACGAGCAGTACTTC. The complete variable domain, with remaining parts taken from reference TRBV5-4 and TRBJ2-7, reads ETGVTQSPTHLIKTRGQQVTLRCSSQSGHNTVSWYQQALGQGPQFIFQYYREEENGRGNFPPRFSGLQFPNYSSELNVNALELDDSALYLCASSFKAGVSYEQYFGPGTRLTVT.